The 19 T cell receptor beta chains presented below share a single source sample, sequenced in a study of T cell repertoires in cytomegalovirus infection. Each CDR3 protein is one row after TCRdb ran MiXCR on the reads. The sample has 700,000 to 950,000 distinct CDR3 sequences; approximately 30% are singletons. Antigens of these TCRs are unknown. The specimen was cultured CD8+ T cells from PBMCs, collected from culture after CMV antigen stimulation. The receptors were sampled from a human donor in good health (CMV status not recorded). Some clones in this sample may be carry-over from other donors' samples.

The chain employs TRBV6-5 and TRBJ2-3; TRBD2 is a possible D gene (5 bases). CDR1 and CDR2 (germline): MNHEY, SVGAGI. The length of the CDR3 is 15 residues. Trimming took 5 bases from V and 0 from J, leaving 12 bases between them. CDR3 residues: CASSNDLASTDTQYF. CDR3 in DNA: TGTGCCAGCAGTAACGATCTAGCTAGCACAGATACGCAGTATTTT.

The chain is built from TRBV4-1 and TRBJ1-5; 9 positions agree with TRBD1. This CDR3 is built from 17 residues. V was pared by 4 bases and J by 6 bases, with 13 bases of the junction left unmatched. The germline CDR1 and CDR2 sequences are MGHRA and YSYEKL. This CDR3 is CASSRIAGTGTGQPQHF. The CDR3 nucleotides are TGCGCCAGCAGCCGGATCGCCGGGACAGGGACAGGTCAGCCCCAGCATTTT.

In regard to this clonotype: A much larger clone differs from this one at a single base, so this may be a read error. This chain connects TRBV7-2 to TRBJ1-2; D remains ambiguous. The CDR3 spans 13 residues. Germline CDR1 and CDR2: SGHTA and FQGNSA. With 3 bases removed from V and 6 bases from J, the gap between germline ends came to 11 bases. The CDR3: CASSFQWVDGYTF. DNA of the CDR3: TGTGCCAGCAGCTTTCAGTGGGTCGATGGCTACACCTTC.

CDR3 sequence (DNA): TGCGCCAGCAGCTTGAGGTCCGCAAGCTCCTACAATGAGCAGTTCTTC. Amino acids: CASSLRSASSYNEQFF. The chain uses TRBV5-1 and TRBJ2-1; D ambiguous. Germline-derived CDR1 and CDR2 are SGHRS and YFSETQ. Trimming cost V 1 base and J 0 bases, with 11 bases left between them. This CDR3 contains 16 residues.

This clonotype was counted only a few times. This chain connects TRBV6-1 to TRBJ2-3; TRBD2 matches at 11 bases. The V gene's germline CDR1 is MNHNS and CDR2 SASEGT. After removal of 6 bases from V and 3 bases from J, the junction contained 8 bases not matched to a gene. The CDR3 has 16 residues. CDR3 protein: CASRPTASGGTDTQYF. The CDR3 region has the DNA TGTGCCAGCAGACCCACCGCTAGCGGGGGGACAGATACGCAGTATTTT.

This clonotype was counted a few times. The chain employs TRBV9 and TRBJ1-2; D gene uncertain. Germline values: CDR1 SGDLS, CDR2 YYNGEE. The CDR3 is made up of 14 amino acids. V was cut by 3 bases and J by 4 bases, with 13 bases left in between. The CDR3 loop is CASSGPESSYGYTF. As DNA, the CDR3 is TGTGCCAGCAGCGGCCCCGAGAGCTCCTATGGCTACACCTTC.

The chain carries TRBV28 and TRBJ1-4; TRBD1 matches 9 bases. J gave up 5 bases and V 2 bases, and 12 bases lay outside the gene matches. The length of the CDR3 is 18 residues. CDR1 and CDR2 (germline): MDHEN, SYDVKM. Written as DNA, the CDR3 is TGTGCCAGCAGTTTAGCCCGGGACAGGGAGGCTAGCAATGAAAAACTGTTTTTT. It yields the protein CASSLARDREASNEKLFF.

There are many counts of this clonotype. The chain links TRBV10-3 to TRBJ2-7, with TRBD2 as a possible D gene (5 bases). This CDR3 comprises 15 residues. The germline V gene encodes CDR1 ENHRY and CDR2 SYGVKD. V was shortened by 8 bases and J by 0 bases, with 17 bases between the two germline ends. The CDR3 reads CAILSVASSSYEQYF. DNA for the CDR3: TGTGCCATCCTCTCCGTAGCGAGCTCCTCCTACGAGCAGTACTTC.

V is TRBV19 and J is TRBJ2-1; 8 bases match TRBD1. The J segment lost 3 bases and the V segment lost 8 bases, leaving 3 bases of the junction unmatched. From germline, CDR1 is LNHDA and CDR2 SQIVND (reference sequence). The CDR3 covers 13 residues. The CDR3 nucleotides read TGTGCCAGTGCCGGGACAGGCTACAATGAGCAGTTCTTC. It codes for CASAGTGYNEQFF.

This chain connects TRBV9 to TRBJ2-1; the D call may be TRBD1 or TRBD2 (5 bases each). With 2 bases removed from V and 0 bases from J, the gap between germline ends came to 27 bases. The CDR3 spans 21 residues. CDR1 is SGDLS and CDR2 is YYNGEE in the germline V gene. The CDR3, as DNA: TGTGCCAGCAGCGTCCAAAGATCGGGCAGGGACCAAAAACACTCCTACAATGAGCAGTTCTTC. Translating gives CASSVQRSGRDQKHSYNEQFF. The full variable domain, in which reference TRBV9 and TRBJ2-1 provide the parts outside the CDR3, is DSGVTQTPKHLITATGQRVTLRCSPRSGDLSVYWYQQSLDQGLQFLIQYYNGEERAKGNILERFSAQQFPDLHSELNLSSLELGDSALYFCASSVQRSGRDQKHSYNEQFFGPGTRLTVL.

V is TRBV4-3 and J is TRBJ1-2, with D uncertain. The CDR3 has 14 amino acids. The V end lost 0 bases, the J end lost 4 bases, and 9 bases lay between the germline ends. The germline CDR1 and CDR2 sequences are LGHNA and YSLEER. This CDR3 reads CASSQETSVYGYTF. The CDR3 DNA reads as TGCGCCAGCAGCCAAGAAACCTCGGTCTATGGCTACACCTTC.

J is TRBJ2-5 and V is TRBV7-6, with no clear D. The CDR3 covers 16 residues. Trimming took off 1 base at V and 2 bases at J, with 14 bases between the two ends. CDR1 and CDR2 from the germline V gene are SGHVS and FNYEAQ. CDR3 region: CASSLVPGLGQETQYF. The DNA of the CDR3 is TGTGCCAGCAGCTTAGTTCCCGGGTTGGGTCAAGAGACCCAGTACTTC.

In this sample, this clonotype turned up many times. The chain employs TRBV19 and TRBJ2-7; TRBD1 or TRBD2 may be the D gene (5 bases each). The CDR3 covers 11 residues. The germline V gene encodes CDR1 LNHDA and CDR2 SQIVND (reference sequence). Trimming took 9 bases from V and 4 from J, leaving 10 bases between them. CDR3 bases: TGTGCCAGCAGTTGGGGGTACGAGCAGTACTTC. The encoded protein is CASSWGYEQYF.

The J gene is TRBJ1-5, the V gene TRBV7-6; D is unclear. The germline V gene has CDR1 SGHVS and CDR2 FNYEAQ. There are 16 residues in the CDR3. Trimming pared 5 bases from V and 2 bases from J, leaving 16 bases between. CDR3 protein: CASSPERGGGNQPQHF. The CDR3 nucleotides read TGTGCCAGCAGCCCCGAGCGCGGCGGAGGCAATCAGCCCCAGCATTTT.

CDR3 residues: CASSYFASGASTDTQYF. As DNA, the CDR3 is TGTGCCAGCAGTTACTTTGCTAGCGGGGCTAGCACAGATACGCAGTATTTT. The chain is built from TRBV6-6 and TRBJ2-3; 9 bases agree with TRBD2. This CDR3 has 17 residues. After removal of 1 base from V and 0 bases from J, the junction contained 5 bases not matched to a gene. Germline V CDR1 and CDR2: MNHNY, SVGAGI (reference sequence).

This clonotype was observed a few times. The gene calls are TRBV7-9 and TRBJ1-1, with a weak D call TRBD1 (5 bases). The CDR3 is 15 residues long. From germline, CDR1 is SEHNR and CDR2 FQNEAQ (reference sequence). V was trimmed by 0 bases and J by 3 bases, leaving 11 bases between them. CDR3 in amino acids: CASSLAGGIYTEAFF. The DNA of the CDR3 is TGTGCCAGCAGCTTAGCCGGGGGGATTTACACTGAAGCTTTCTTT.

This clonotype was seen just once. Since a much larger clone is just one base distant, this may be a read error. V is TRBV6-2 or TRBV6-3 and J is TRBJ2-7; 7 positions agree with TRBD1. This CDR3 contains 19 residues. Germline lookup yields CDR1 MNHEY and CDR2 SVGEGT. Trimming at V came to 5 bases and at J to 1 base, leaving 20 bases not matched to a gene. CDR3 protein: CASSTGSQMRTGPSYEQYV. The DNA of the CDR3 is TGTGCCAGCAGTACGGGGTCTCAGATGCGGACAGGCCCATCCTACGAGCAGTACGTC.

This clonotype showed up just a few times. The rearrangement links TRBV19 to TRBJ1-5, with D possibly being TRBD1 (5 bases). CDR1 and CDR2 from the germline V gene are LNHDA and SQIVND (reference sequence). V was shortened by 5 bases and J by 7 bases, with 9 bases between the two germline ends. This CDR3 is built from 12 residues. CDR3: CASSVQGQPQHF. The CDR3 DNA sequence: TGTGCCAGTAGTGTGCAGGGACAGCCCCAGCATTTT.

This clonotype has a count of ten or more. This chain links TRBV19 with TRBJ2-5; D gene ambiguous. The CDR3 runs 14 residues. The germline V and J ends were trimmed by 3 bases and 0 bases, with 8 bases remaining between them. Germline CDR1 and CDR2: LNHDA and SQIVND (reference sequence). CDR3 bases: TGTGCCAGTAGTATTCCGGAAAACCAAGAGACCCAGTACTTC. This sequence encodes CASSIPENQETQYF.